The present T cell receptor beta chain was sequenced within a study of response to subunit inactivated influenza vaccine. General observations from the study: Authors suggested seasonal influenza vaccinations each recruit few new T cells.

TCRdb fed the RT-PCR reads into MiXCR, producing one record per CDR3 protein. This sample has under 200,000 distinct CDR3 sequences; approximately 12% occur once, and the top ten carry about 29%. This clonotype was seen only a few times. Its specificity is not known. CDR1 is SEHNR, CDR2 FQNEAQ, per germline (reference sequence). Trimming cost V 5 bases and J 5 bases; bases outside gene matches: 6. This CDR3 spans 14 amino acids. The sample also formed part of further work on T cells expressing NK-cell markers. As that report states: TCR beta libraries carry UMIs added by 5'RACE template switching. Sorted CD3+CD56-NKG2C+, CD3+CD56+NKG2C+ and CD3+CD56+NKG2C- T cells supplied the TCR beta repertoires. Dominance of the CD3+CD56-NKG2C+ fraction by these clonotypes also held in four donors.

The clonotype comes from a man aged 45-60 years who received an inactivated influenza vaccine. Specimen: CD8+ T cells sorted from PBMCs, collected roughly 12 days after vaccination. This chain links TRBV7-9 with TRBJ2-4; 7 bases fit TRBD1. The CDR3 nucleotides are TGTGCCAGCAGCCTCCTTGACAGGGAAAACATTCAGTACTTC. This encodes CASSLLDRENIQYF.